This is a list of T cell receptor beta chains from one sample in a study of shared clonotypes between healthy human individuals. Libraries were prepared by immunoSEQ multiplex PCR; TCRdb keeps only in-frame clonotypes and omits some of them. The data contain about 660,000 clones, less than 85% of them singletons. The sample consisted of memory CD4+ T cells sorted from blood. These receptors were obtained from a woman in her twenties or thirties in good health. Each CDR3 is given with its conserved first and last residue. A D gene is named only where the DNA matches it firmly. Size is omitted from some rows. Given values are once, few, many or a class for expanded clones.

TRBV18	TRBJ1-4	TRBD1	.	TGTGCCAGCTCACCACGGACAGGGCTTGGTAATGAAAAACTGTTTTTT	CASSPRTGLGNEKLFF
TRBV28	TRBJ2-4	.	.	TGTGCCAGCAGTCCCCGGGGACCCAAAAACATTCAGTACTTC	CASSPRGPKNIQYF
TRBV7-2	TRBJ2-7	.	.	TGTGCCAGCCAGACCCAGCGGGACACCCACGAGCAGTACTTC	CASQTQRDTHEQYF
TRBV10-3	TRBJ1-1	TRBD1	.	TGTGCCATCAGTGGGGGACAGGGGGAAATTACTGAAGCTTTCTTT	CAISGGQGEITEAFF
TRBV7-8	TRBJ1-2	.	.	TGTGCCAGCAGCCCCGAGACAGTAACCAACTATGGCTACACCTTC	CASSPETVTNYGYTF
TRBV2	TRBJ1-5	.	.	TGTGCCAGCAGTGGGGGACGGCGAGATCAGCCCCAGCATTTT	CASSGGRRDQPQHF
TRBV6-1	TRBJ2-7	.	.	TGTGCCAGCACGCGCGGGGCATACGAGCAGTACTTC	CASTRGAYEQYF
TRBV11-2	TRBJ2-1	.	.	TGTGCCAGCAGCTTCTCTGAGGGCTCCTACAATGAGCAGTTCTTC	CASSFSEGSYNEQFF
TRBV28	TRBJ2-7	.	once	TGTGCCAGCAAACCGGGACATCGGAGCCTCGAGCAGTACTTC	CASKPGHRSLEQYF
TRBV5-5	TRBJ2-3	.	.	TGTGCCAGCAGCTTGGCCGATGAAGATACGCAGTATTTT	CASSLADEDTQYF
TRBV27	TRBJ2-7	TRBD2	.	TGTGCCAGCAGTTCCTGGACTAGCGGCTACGAGCAGTACTTC	CASSSWTSGYEQYF
TRBV5-1	TRBJ1-1	TRBD1	few	TGCGCCAGCAGCTTGCAGGGGGTGGGAGACAGTGAAGCTTTCTTT	CASSLQGVGDSEAFF
TRBV7-6	TRBJ2-7	TRBD1	.	TGTGCCAGCAGCTTAGGCGGACAGGGGGGGTACGAGCAGTACTTC	CASSLGGQGGYEQYF